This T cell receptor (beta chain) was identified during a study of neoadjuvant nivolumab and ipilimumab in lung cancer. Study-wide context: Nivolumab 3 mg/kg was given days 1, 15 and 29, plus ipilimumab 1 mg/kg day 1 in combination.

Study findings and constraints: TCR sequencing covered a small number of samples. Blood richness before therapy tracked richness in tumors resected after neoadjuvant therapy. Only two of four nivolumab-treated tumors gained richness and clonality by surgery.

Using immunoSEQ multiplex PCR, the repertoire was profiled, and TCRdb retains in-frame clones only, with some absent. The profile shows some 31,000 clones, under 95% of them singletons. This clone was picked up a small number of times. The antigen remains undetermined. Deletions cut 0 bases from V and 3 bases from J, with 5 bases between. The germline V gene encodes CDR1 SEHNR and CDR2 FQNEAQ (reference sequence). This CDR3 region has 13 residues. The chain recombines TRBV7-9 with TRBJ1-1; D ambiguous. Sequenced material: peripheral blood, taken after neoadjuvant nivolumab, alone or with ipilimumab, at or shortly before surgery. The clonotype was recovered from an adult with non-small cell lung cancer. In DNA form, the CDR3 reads TGTGCCAGCAGCTTAGCGCACCACACTGAAGCTTTCTTT. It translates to CASSLAHHTEAFF. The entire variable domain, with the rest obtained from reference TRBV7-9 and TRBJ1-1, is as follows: DTGVSQNPRHKITKRGQNVTFRCDPISEHNRLYWYRQTLGQGPEFLTYFQNEAQLEKSRLLSDRFSAERPKGSFSTLEIQRTEQGDSAMYLCASSLAHHTEAFFGQGTRLTVV.